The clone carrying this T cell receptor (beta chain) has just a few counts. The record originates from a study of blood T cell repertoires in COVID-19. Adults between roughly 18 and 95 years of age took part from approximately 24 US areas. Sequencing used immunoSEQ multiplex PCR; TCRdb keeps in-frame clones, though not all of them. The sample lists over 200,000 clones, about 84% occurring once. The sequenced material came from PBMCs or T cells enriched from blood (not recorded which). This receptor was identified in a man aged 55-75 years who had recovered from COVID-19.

The CDR3 region is CASSYAGGTQYF. CDR3 nucleotide sequence: TGTGCCAGCAGCTATGCGGGAGGGACCCAGTACTTC. The chain recombines TRBV11-3 with TRBJ2-5, with TRBD2 identical over 8 bases. The CDR3 consists of 12 residues. Germline V CDR1 and CDR2: SGHNT, YENEEA. J lost 7 bases, V lost 4 bases, and 2 bases had no gene match.